One sample yielded the 29 T cell receptor beta chains listed below, sequenced in a study of shared clonotypes between healthy human individuals. The method was immunoSEQ multiplex PCR; TCRdb's version includes in-frame clones alone and lacks a portion of them. The sample contains about 2.3 million clones, 90% to 95% of which appear only once. Sequences were obtained from naive CD4+ T cells from PBMCs. Subset of the sample: CD45RA+ positively selected. The receptors come from a man between 18 and 29 years old in good health. Some clones in this sample may be carry-over from other donors' samples.

The chain uses TRBV5-1 and TRBJ2-1; 8 bases match TRBD1. V trimming: 2 bases; J trimming: 5 bases; junction bases outside the gene matches: 6. Germline V lookup: CDR1 SGHRS, CDR2 YFSETQ. The CDR3 has 15 amino acids. For the CDR3, the DNA is TGCGCCAGCAGCTTTTCCGGGACAGGCAACAATGAGCAGTTCTTC. Residues: CASSFSGTGNNEQFF.

The rearrangement links TRBV7-3 to TRBJ2-1; TRBD2 aligns across 10 bases. Trimming took 5 bases from V and 7 from J; bases not matched to a gene: 14. The germline CDR1 and CDR2 sequences are SGHTA and FQGTGA. This CDR3 region has 17 residues. The CDR3 loop is CASSPHGEREGRNEQFF. CDR3 DNA sequence: TGTGCCAGCAGCCCCCACGGGGAGCGGGAGGGCCGAAATGAGCAGTTCTTC.

This rearrangement joins TRBV11-2 to TRBJ2-5, with 7 bases identical to TRBD1. J gave up 2 bases and V 1 base, and 7 bases lay outside the gene matches. The CDR3 is made up of 16 amino acids. Germline loops: CDR1 SGHAT, CDR2 FQNNGV. CDR3 region: CASSLAFRGRQETQYF. The CDR3 bases are TGTGCCAGCAGCTTAGCCTTTAGGGGGCGGCAAGAGACCCAGTACTTC.

The V gene is TRBV6-1, the J gene TRBJ2-3, with 8 bases lining up with TRBD1. The CDR3 length is 14 residues. CDR1 is MNHNS, CDR2 SASEGT, per germline. Trimming cost V 8 bases and J 0 bases; bases outside gene matches: 4. This CDR3 is CASLQGASTDTQYF. CDR3 nucleotide sequence: TGTGCCAGCCTCCAGGGGGCAAGCACAGATACGCAGTATTTT.

This clone has only one observation. This sequence joins TRBV5-1 and TRBJ1-1, with D tentatively TRBD1 (6 bases). Trimming removed 4 bases from V and 2 bases from J, with 15 bases in between. Germline CDR1 is SGHRS and CDR2 is YFSETQ. CDR3 length: 15 amino acids. CDR3 nucleotide sequence: TGCGCCAGCAGCCTACTAGGGGGTTCAAACACTGAAGCTTTCTTT. It codes for CASSLLGGSNTEAFF.

V gene TRBV15 combines with J gene TRBJ1-2; D is perhaps TRBD1 (5 bases). CDR3 length: 12 residues. The V and J ends lost 1 base and 7 bases respectively, with 7 bases between them. The germline CDR1 and CDR2 sequences are LNHNV and YYDKDF (reference sequence). The CDR3 sequence is CATSRADSGYTF. Written as DNA, the CDR3 is TGTGCCACCAGCAGAGCAGACAGTGGCTACACCTTC.

The chain combines TRBV19 with TRBJ2-3; D might be TRBD1 or TRBD2, each matching 6 bases. Trimming took 3 bases from V and 0 from J, leaving 13 bases between them. Germline CDR1 and CDR2: LNHDA and SQIVND (reference sequence). The CDR3 is 16 amino acids. Written as DNA, the CDR3 is TGTGCCAGTAGTATCGGGGGCTACCCTAGCACAGATACGCAGTATTTT. Residues: CASSIGGYPSTDTQYF.

The chain employs TRBV28 and TRBJ2-7; 10 nucleotides line up with TRBD1. The CDR3 extends over 14 amino acids. Germline V lookup: CDR1 MDHEN, CDR2 SYDVKM. V shed 10 bases, J shed 4 bases, and the junction held 10 bases outside the gene matches. The CDR3 DNA sequence: TGTGCCACCGAACGGGGACAGGGGTCATACGAGCAGTACTTC. Its protein is CATERGQGSYEQYF.

J is TRBJ1-5 and V is TRBV6-1, with D possibly being TRBD1 (5 bases). The V and J ends lost 3 bases and 2 bases respectively, with 11 bases between them. Germline V CDR1 and CDR2: MNHNS, SASEGT. This CDR3 comprises 15 residues. The CDR3 region has the DNA TGTGCCAGCAGTGAGCAGGGAGTGCGCAATCAGCCCCAGCATTTT. Residues: CASSEQGVRNQPQHF.

The chain has TRBV6-5 and TRBJ1-2; TRBD1 matches 10 bases. This CDR3 has 14 amino acids. J lost 4 bases, V lost 7 bases, and 6 bases had no gene match. Germline assignment: CDR1 MNHEY and CDR2 SVGAGI. The CDR3 DNA reads TGTGCCAGCACTTTGACAGGGGGCACCTATGGCTACACCTTC. Translated: CASTLTGGTYGYTF.

The chain carries TRBV9 and TRBJ2-1, with no clear D. With 2 bases removed from V and 0 bases from J, the gap between germline ends came to 12 bases. CDR1 and CDR2 (germline): SGDLS, YYNGEE. The CDR3 loop spans 16 amino acids. The CDR3 nucleotides are TGTGCCAGCAGCGTTTGGACCGAAAGCTCCTACAATGAGCAGTTCTTC. Amino acids: CASSVWTESSYNEQFF.

The chain recombines TRBV21-1 with TRBJ2-2; whether TRBD2, the table's D call, matches the DNA was not checked. TRBV21-1 has pseudogene status. The CDR3 is made up of 15 amino acids. As DNA, the CDR3 is TGTGCCAGCAGCACTCCGGGTCCAATCACCGGGGAGCTGTTTTTT. Residues: CASSTPGPITGELFF.

This clone appeared a few times. The V gene is TRBV28, the J gene TRBJ1-1; no definite D call. The length of the CDR3 is 12 residues. Germline V gene sequence: CDR1 MDHEN, CDR2 SYDVKM. The V and J ends lost 2 bases and 11 bases respectively, with 12 bases between them. Written as DNA, the CDR3 is TGTGCCAGCAGTTTACCAGGAAGGCCCGCTTTCTTT. Its protein is CASSLPGRPAFF.

This chain links TRBV13 with TRBJ1-3, with 10 bases matching TRBD1. V lost 2 bases to trimming and J lost 4 bases; unmatched junction nucleotides: 8. The CDR3 spans 17 residues. CDR1 PRHDT and CDR2 FYEKMQ come from the germline V gene (reference sequence). CDR3 DNA: TGTGCCAGCAGCTTACGGAGAGGGACAGGGGAAGGAAACACCATATATTTT. It specifies CASSLRRGTGEGNTIYF.

In regard to this clone: The sample has other DNA sequences that encode this CDR3 too. The V and J genes are TRBV5-4 and TRBJ2-1; D call uncertain. CDR1 is SGHNT, CDR2 YYREEE, per germline (reference sequence). V was trimmed by 0 bases and J by 0 bases, leaving 7 bases between them. The CDR3 extends over 15 amino acids. For the CDR3, the DNA is TGTGCCAGCAGCTTGGGCGGAAGCTCCTACAATGAGCAGTTCTTC. The encoded protein is CASSLGGSSYNEQFF.

This clone has only one observation. CDR3 DNA sequence: TGTGCCAGCCGTCGTTCAGGGCAAGAGACCCAGTACTTC. Amino acids: CASRRSGQETQYF. The chain has TRBV28 and TRBJ2-5, with TRBD1 as a possible D gene (5 bases). In germline, CDR1 is MDHEN, CDR2 SYDVKM. The CDR3 consists of 13 residues. V was cut by 8 bases and J by 2 bases, with 12 bases left in between.

The chain combines TRBV7-9 with TRBJ2-3, with TRBD2 matching 8 bases. Losses at the gene ends were 4 bases for V and 0 bases for J; bases not matched to a gene: 3. CDR3 length equals 15 residues. CDR1 and CDR2 (germline): SEHNR, FQNEAQ (reference sequence). The chain's CDR3 is CASSWTSSSTDTQYF. DNA of the CDR3: TGTGCCAGCAGCTGGACTAGCTCAAGCACAGATACGCAGTATTTT.

V gene TRBV5-1 combines with J gene TRBJ1-2, with TRBD1 identical over 9 bases. Germline assignment: CDR1 SGHRS and CDR2 YFSETQ. V was pared by 6 bases and J by 6 bases, with 9 bases of the junction left unmatched. The CDR3 is made up of 14 amino acids. CDR3 nucleotides: TGCGCCAGCAACCCGGGACAGGGTTATGATGGCTACACCTTC. As protein: CASNPGQGYDGYTF.

The V call is TRBV28, the J call TRBJ2-2, with TRBD2 identical over 8 bases. Trimming took 3 bases from V and 6 from J; bases not matched to a gene: 6. The CDR3 has 15 residues. The germline CDR1 and CDR2 sequences are MDHEN and SYDVKM. CDR3 protein: CASSFNGRAPGELFF. As DNA, the CDR3 is TGTGCCAGCAGTTTTAACGGGAGGGCCCCCGGGGAGCTGTTTTTT.

The rearrangement links TRBV5-8 to TRBJ2-1; the D is unclear. Germline CDR1 and CDR2: SGHTS and YDEGEE. Trimming stripped 0 bases from V and 8 bases from J, with 12 bases between. The length of the CDR3 is 14 residues. In DNA form, the CDR3 reads TGTGCCAGCAGCTTGGGACGTTCGTTAGATGAGCAGTTCTTC. It codes for CASSLGRSLDEQFF.

This clone was seen a single time. Additional DNA sequences in this sample encode the identical CDR3. The V and J genes are TRBV7-3 and TRBJ2-3; 16 bases map to TRBD2. The V gene end was trimmed by 2 bases and the J gene end by 5 bases; junction bases not matched to a gene: 4. CDR1 and CDR2 (germline): SGHTA, FQGTGA. The CDR3 is 17 amino acids. The CDR3 here is CASSLGTSGRAGDTQYF. CDR3 DNA sequence: TGTGCCAGCAGCTTAGGGACTAGCGGGAGGGCCGGAGATACGCAGTATTTT. The full variable domain, completed using reference TRBV7-3 and TRBJ2-3, is GAGVSQTPSNKVTEKGKYVELRCDPISGHTALYWYRQSLGQGPEFLIYFQGTGAADDSGLPNDRFFAVRPEGSVSTLKIQRTERGDSAVYLCASSLGTSGRAGDTQYFGPGTRLTVL.

The chain couples TRBV7-9 to TRBJ1-2; D is undetermined. V was shortened by 2 bases and J by 2 bases, with 9 bases between the two germline ends. The CDR3 runs to 14 residues. Germline V gives CDR1 SEHNR, CDR2 FQNEAQ (reference sequence). The DNA of the CDR3 is TGTGCCAGCAGCTTAAGAACGGACAACTATGGCTACACCTTC. Encoded protein: CASSLRTDNYGYTF.

V and J are TRBV7-9 and TRBJ1-2; 8 positions agree with TRBD1. V dropped 3 bases and J dropped 6; count of bases not matched to a gene: 6. The CDR3 length is 14 residues. Germline assignment: CDR1 SEHNR and CDR2 FQNEAQ (reference sequence). The CDR3 protein is CASSLDREGDGYTF. The CDR3 bases are TGTGCCAGCAGCTTGGACAGGGAGGGTGATGGCTACACCTTC. Supplemented by reference TRBV7-9 and TRBJ1-2, the full variable domain reads DTGVSQNPRHKITKRGQNVTFRCDPISEHNRLYWYRQTLGQGPEFLTYFQNEAQLEKSRLLSDRFSAERPKGSFSTLEIQRTEQGDSAMYLCASSLDREGDGYTFGSGTRLTVV.

The V and J genes are TRBV29-1 and TRBJ2-1; 7 positions agree with TRBD2. The junction had 2 bases not matched to a gene; V was cut back by 3 bases and J by 3 bases. Germline CDR1 reads SQVTM; CDR2 reads ANQGSEA. The CDR3 has 13 amino acids. In DNA form, the CDR3 reads TGCAGCGTTGAGGGACTACACTACAATGAGCAGTTCTTC. Encoded protein: CSVEGLHYNEQFF.

Concerning this clone itself: This specimen includes other DNA sequences encoding the same CDR3. The chain combines TRBV27 with TRBJ2-5, with 10 bases matching TRBD2. This CDR3 is built from 13 residues. Germline V gene sequence: CDR1 MNHEY, CDR2 SMNVEV (reference sequence). The V and J ends lost 6 bases and 5 bases, in that order; junction bases with no gene match: 3. The CDR3 is CASSLAGVETQYF. CDR3 nucleotides: TGTGCCAGCAGCCTAGCGGGAGTTGAGACCCAGTACTTC.

The rearrangement links TRBV7-3 to TRBJ1-5, with a possible D match to TRBD1 (6 bases). The CDR3 is 13 residues long. Per the germline V gene, CDR1 is SGHTA and CDR2 is FQGTGA. V was shortened by 5 bases and J by 6 bases, with 11 bases between the two germline ends. In DNA form, the CDR3 reads TGTGCCAGCAGCCCTTCCAGGGGTCAGCCCCAGCATTTT. Residues: CASSPSRGQPQHF.

This rearrangement joins TRBV19 to TRBJ2-4, with 10 bases lining up with TRBD1. Trimming at V came to 2 bases and at J to 6 bases, leaving 10 bases not matched to a gene. The CDR3 totals 17 residues. The germline V gene encodes CDR1 LNHDA and CDR2 SQIVND (reference sequence). The CDR3 protein is CASSIRDRGQVVNIQYF. CDR3 DNA: TGTGCCAGTAGTATAAGAGACAGGGGGCAAGTCGTAAACATTCAGTACTTC.

Comments on this clone: The same CDR3 arises from other DNA sequences in this sample as well. The V call is TRBV19, the J call TRBJ2-1; D may match TRBD1 or TRBD2 (5 bases each). The CDR3 length is 15 residues. The germline V and J ends were trimmed by 4 bases and 0 bases, with 10 bases remaining between them. CDR1 and CDR2 (germline): LNHDA, SQIVND (reference sequence). In DNA form, the CDR3 reads TGTGCCAGTAGTACTGGGACGGACTCCTACAATGAGCAGTTCTTC. Translation gives CASSTGTDSYNEQFF. Together with reference TRBV19 and TRBJ2-1, the CDR3 gives the full variable domain: DGGITQSPKYLFRKEGQNVTLSCEQNLNHDAMYWYRQDPGQGLRLIYYSQIVNDFQKGDIAEGYSVSREKKESFPLTVTSAQKNPTAFYLCASSTGTDSYNEQFFGPGTRLTVL.

This chain connects TRBV9 to TRBJ2-1, with 9 bases lining up with TRBD1. V shed 3 bases, J shed 3 bases, and the junction held 7 bases outside the gene matches. The CDR3 consists of 16 residues. CDR1 SGDLS and CDR2 YYNGEE come from the germline V gene. The CDR3 is CASSAPLGQGYNEQFF. In DNA form, the CDR3 reads TGTGCCAGCAGCGCCCCGTTGGGACAGGGCTACAATGAGCAGTTCTTC.